Shown below are 20 T cell receptor beta chains from a single sample sequenced in a study of siplizumab effects on memory and regulatory T cells. Only in-frame clones appear in the TCRdb table, and some are missing; sequencing was by immunoSEQ multiplex PCR. The sample lists about 50,000 clones; roughly 84% were seen once. Sequenced material: naive CD8+ T cells sorted from blood. The receptors originated from a human donor in good health.

The V call is TRBV27, the J call TRBJ2-3; 7 nucleotides match TRBD2. The V gene end was trimmed by 4 bases and the J gene end by 8 bases; junction bases not matched to a gene: 3. CDR3 length equals 12 residues. The germline gives CDR1 MNHEY, CDR2 SMNVEV (reference sequence). CDR3 residues: CASSWASGTQYF. The DNA for the CDR3 is TGTGCCAGCAGTTGGGCTAGCGGTACGCAGTATTTT.

This chain connects TRBV6-5 to TRBJ2-1; 7 bases fit TRBD1. CDR1 and CDR2 (germline): MNHEY, SVGAGI. Unmatched junction bases numbered 5, after V lost 0 bases and J lost 6 bases. The CDR3 covers 15 residues. The CDR3 is CASSYSEGAANEQFF. The CDR3 DNA follows: TGTGCCAGCAGTTACTCCGAGGGGGCGGCCAATGAGCAGTTCTTC.

The chain is built from TRBV7-9 and TRBJ2-1; D gene unclear. The V gene lost 5 bases and the J gene lost 5 bases, with 13 bases spanning the gap. CDR3 length equals 14 residues. CDR1 is SEHNR, CDR2 FQNEAQ, per germline (reference sequence). The CDR3 bases are TGTGCCAGCAGCCTAATACCGGGCCACAATGAGCAGTTCTTC. Its protein is CASSLIPGHNEQFF.

V is TRBV5-1 and J is TRBJ1-2, with D perhaps matching TRBD1 (5 bases). Germline V gives CDR1 SGHRS, CDR2 YFSETQ. The CDR3 length is 16 residues. Trimming removed 1 base from V and 0 bases from J, with 13 bases in between. As DNA, the CDR3 is TGCGCCAGCAGCTTGAGATATAGGGACTCTAACTATGGCTACACCTTC. Translating gives CASSLRYRDSNYGYTF.

This clone is a singleton in its sample. CDR3 residues: CASSQATFGRQETQYF. In DNA form, the CDR3 reads TGTGCCAGCAGCCAAGCTACGTTTGGGAGGCAAGAGACCCAGTACTTC. The chain joins TRBV11-1 to TRBJ2-5, with D tentatively TRBD2 (6 bases). Trimming pared 5 bases from V and 2 bases from J, leaving 18 bases between. The length of the CDR3 is 16 residues. Per the germline V gene, CDR1 is SGHAT and CDR2 is FQDESV (reference sequence).

This clone was seen a few times. The V gene is TRBV19, the J gene TRBJ2-1; 8 nucleotides agree with TRBD2. Germline V gene data show CDR1 as LNHDA and CDR2 as SQIVND (reference sequence). This CDR3 region has 15 residues. Trimming removed 8 bases from V and 4 bases from J; junction bases left unmatched: 10. CDR3 bases: TGTGCCAGTCGTCCCCAAGCGGGAGAGTACAATGAGCAGTTCTTC. It is translated as CASRPQAGEYNEQFF.

In this sample, this clone turned up a few times. The CDR3 coding sequence is TGTGCCAGCGGTAACTACGAGCAGTACTTC. Translating it yields CASGNYEQYF. The chain couples TRBV27 to TRBJ2-7; D is ambiguous. The CDR3 has 10 residues. Trimming took 8 bases from V and 3 from J, leaving 5 bases between them. Germline-derived CDR1 and CDR2 are MNHEY and SMNVEV (reference sequence).

In DNA form, the CDR3 reads TGCGCCAGCAGCCAAACCATAAGCTATGGCTACACCTTC. This sequence encodes CASSQTISYGYTF. The V gene is TRBV4-1, the J gene TRBJ1-2; D remains unclear. The CDR3 contains 13 residues. V dropped 2 bases and J dropped 4 bases, with 8 bases sitting between them. Germline CDR1 is MGHRA and CDR2 is YSYEKL.

The V gene is TRBV27, the J gene TRBJ2-5, with D unclear. The CDR3 sequence is 13 residues long. V dropped 6 bases and J dropped 2 bases, with 10 bases sitting between them. CDR1 MNHEY and CDR2 SMNVEV come from the germline V gene (reference sequence). CDR3 sequence reads: CASSSQAQETQYF. Written as DNA, the CDR3 is TGTGCCAGCAGCTCCCAAGCTCAAGAGACCCAGTACTTC.

The rearrangement joins TRBV29-1 to TRBJ2-7, with D maybe TRBD1 (6 bases). V shed 5 bases and J shed 4 bases, with 9 bases lying between them. Germline-derived CDR1 and CDR2 are SQVTM and ANQGSEA. This CDR3 is built from 11 residues. For the CDR3, the DNA is TGCAGCGTTCAGACAGGTTACGAGCAGTACTTC. It translates to CSVQTGYEQYF.

This clone was recorded a few times. This chain connects TRBV29-1 to TRBJ1-1, with D uncertain. Germline V gene data show CDR1 as SQVTM and CDR2 as ANQGSEA. Trimming stripped 7 bases from V and 6 bases from J, with 15 bases between. This CDR3 contains 12 residues. The CDR3 reads CSAQGAYPEAFF. The DNA of the CDR3 is TGCAGCGCCCAAGGAGCATATCCTGAAGCTTTCTTT. Looking up the rest from reference TRBV29-1 and TRBJ1-1 gives the full variable domain: SAVISQKPSRDICQRGTSLTIQCQVDSQVTMMFWYRQQPGQSLTLIATANQGSEATYESGFVIDKFPISRPNLTFSTLTVSNMSPEDSSIYLCSAQGAYPEAFFGQGTRLTVV.

The rearrangement links TRBV4-1 to TRBJ1-2; 11 bases match TRBD1. J gave up 4 bases and V 3 bases, and 4 bases lay outside the gene matches. Germline CDR1 MGHRA, CDR2 YSYEKL. This CDR3 is 15 amino acids long. CDR3 region: CASSHGQGAGYGYTF. CDR3 DNA: TGCGCCAGCAGCCACGGACAGGGGGCTGGCTATGGCTACACCTTC.

The chain carries TRBV20-1 and TRBJ1-1; D gene ambiguous. This CDR3 is built from 11 residues. Trimming removed 5 bases from V and 3 bases from J, with 7 bases in between. The V gene's germline CDR1 is DFQATT and CDR2 SNEGSKA (reference sequence). The CDR3 DNA reads TGCAGTGCTTGTTATTACACTGAAGCTTTCTTT. It is translated as CSACYYTEAFF.

This clone was seen just once. The chain links TRBV9 to TRBJ2-7, with D tentatively TRBD2 (5 bases). In germline, CDR1 is SGDLS, CDR2 YYNGEE. This CDR3 spans 12 amino acids. V shed 4 bases and J shed 3 bases, with 8 bases lying between them. CDR3: CASSPGGYEQYF. CDR3 nucleotide sequence: TGTGCCAGCAGCCCAGGAGGCTACGAGCAGTACTTC.

The chain has TRBV4-1 and TRBJ2-7; 9 nucleotides line up with TRBD1. The trim removed 2 bases at V and 1 base at J, leaving 3 bases unmatched. Germline V gives CDR1 MGHRA, CDR2 YSYEKL. This CDR3 spans 15 amino acids. CDR3 region: CASSQNRGLSYEQYF. The CDR3 region has the DNA TGCGCCAGCAGCCAAAACAGGGGGCTTTCCTACGAGCAGTACTTC.

The chain links TRBV6-6 to TRBJ1-1; D is unclear. The CDR3 is made up of 11 amino acids. Germline V gene data show CDR1 as MNHNY and CDR2 as SVGAGI (reference sequence). V lost 2 bases to trimming and J lost 11 bases, with 9 bases between them. Here the CDR3 reads CASSYQNRAFF. CDR3 in DNA: TGTGCCAGCAGTTACCAAAATCGGGCTTTCTTT.

The chain employs TRBV29-1 and TRBJ2-3, with 10 bases aligning to TRBD2. CDR3 length: 19 residues. Trimming at V came to 2 bases and at J to 0 bases, leaving 14 bases not matched to a gene. CDR1 and CDR2 from the germline V gene are SQVTM and ANQGSEA. The CDR3 nucleotides are TGCAGCGTTGAACTGGGTCTAGCGGGAGTGGGGGGTAGCACAGATACGCAGTATTTT. Its translation is CSVELGLAGVGGSTDTQYF.

The chain has TRBV7-6 and TRBJ2-2, with a weak D call TRBD1 (6 bases). Trimming took 5 bases from V and 0 from J, leaving 16 bases between them. This CDR3 has 17 residues. CDR1 and CDR2 (germline): SGHVS, FNYEAQ. CDR3 sequence reads: CASSRTRGHTNTGELFF. CDR3 DNA sequence: TGTGCCAGCAGCCGCACCAGGGGTCATACGAACACCGGGGAGCTGTTTTTT.

The V gene is TRBV7-7, the J gene TRBJ2-5, with TRBD2 matching 8 bases. This CDR3 is 13 amino acids long. The V gene's germline CDR1 is SSHAT and CDR2 FNYEAQ (reference sequence). The J segment lost 3 bases and the V segment lost 5 bases, leaving 2 bases of the junction unmatched. Here the CDR3 reads CASSGGLEETQYF. The CDR3 DNA follows: TGTGCCAGCAGCGGGGGACTAGAAGAGACCCAGTACTTC.

The V and J genes are TRBV4-1 and TRBJ2-1, with TRBD2 identical over 9 bases. Germline CDR1 reads MGHRA; CDR2 reads YSYEKL. The V and J ends lost 1 base and 8 bases, in that order; junction bases with no gene match: 12. The CDR3 length is 17 residues. The CDR3: CASSQGFGLAGLYEQFF. CDR3 in DNA: TGCGCCAGCAGCCAAGGGTTTGGGCTAGCGGGATTGTATGAGCAGTTCTTC.